The present T cell receptor beta chain was sequenced within a study of blood T cell repertoires in COVID-19. Sequencing used immunoSEQ multiplex PCR; TCRdb keeps in-frame clones, though not all of them. Among some 250,000 clones listed, roughly 83% were seen once. The CDR3 covers 15 residues. V lost 0 bases and J lost 5; bases outside the gene matches: 4. The germline V gene encodes CDR1 SGDLS and CDR2 YYNGEE. The chain combines TRBV9 with TRBJ2-3, with TRBD2 matching 9 bases. The source is a man at least 80 years old with acute or convalescent COVID-19. Sequencing was carried out using peripheral blood. CDR3 sequence: CASSVVSGGIDTQYF. CDR3 bases: TGTGCCAGCAGCGTAGTTAGCGGGGGCATAGATACGCAGTATTTT.